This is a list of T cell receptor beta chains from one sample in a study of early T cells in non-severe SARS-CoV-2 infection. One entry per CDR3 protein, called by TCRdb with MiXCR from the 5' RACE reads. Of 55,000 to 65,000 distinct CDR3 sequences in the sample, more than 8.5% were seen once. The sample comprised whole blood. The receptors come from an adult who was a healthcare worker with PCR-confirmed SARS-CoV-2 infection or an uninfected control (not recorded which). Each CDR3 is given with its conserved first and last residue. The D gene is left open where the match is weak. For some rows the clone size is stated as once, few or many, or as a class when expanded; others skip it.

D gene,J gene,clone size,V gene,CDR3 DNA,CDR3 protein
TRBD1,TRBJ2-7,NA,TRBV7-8,TGTGCCAGCAGCTTAGGCGGGACAGGGCCCTACGAGCAGTACTTC,CASSLGGTGPYEQYF
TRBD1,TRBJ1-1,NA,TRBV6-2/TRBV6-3,TGTGCCAGCAGTTCCTCGGACAGGGGGCAAACTGAAGTTTTCTTT,CASSSSDRGQTEVFF
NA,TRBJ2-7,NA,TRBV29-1,TGCAGCGTTTTGAGACAGGCGCCCTCCTACGAGCAGTACTTC,CSVLRQAPSYEQYF
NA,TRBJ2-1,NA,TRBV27,TGTGCCAGCTCAGCATGGACCTTGGCAGTTAATGAGCAGTTCTTC,CASSAWTLAVNEQFF
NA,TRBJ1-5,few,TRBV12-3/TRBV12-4,TGTGCCAGCAGGAGCGCTCGCGGGGCATCGGGATATAGCAATCAGCCCCAGCATTTT,CASRSARGASGYSNQPQHF
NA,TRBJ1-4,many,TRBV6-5,TGTGCCAGCAGCCCCGGGACCGCAACTAATGAAAAACTGTTTTTT,CASSPGTATNEKLFF
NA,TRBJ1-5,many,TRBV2,TGTGCCAGTTTGAGGGAGAATAGCAATCAGCCCCAGCATTTT,CASLRENSNQPQHF
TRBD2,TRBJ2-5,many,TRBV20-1,TGCAGTGCCCCTGGGGGGGTGGAGACCCAGTACTTC,CSAPGGVETQYF
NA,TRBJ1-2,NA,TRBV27,TGTGCCAGCAGTTTATTTGGCTACCCCTTCTATGGCTACACCTTC,CASSLFGYPFYGYTF
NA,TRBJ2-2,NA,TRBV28,TGTGCCAGCAGTAAGGCCTCCTTGGGCACCGGGGAGCTGTTTTTT,CASSKASLGTGELFF
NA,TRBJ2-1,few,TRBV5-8,TGTGCCAGCATCAAAGGGCCGGTGGTTGTGGGGTGGTCCTGCAATGAGCAGTTCTTC,CASIKGPVVVGWSCNEQFF
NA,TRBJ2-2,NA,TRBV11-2,TGTGCCAGCAGCTTGTTAGGTTTTGGCACCGGGGAGCTGTTTTTT,CASSLLGFGTGELFF
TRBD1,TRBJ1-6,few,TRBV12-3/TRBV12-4,TGTGCCAGCAGTATCCACGGGACAGGGGAGGACTCACCCCTCCACTTT,CASSIHGTGEDSPLHF
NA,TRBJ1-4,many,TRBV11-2,TGTGCCAGCAGCTTCGGACGGTATAATGAAAAACTGTTTTTT,CASSFGRYNEKLFF
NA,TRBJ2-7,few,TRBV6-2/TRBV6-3,TGTGCCAGCAGTTACTCCGGCGGACTAGAGCAGTACTTC,CASSYSGGLEQYF
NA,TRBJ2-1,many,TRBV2,TGTGCCAGCATTGCAGGGGCCTACAATGAGCAGTTCTTC,CASIAGAYNEQFF
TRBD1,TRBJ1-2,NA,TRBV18,TGTGCCAGCTCACCGCCGGACAGGCTCTATGGCTACACCTTC,CASSPPDRLYGYTF
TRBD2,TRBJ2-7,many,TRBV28,TGTGCCAGCAGTCCCACTAGCGGGAGTGGGTACGAGCAGTACTTC,CASSPTSGSGYEQYF
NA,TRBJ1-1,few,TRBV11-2,TGTGCCAGCAGCTTGGTTCGACAGTTGAACACTGAAGCTTTCTTT,CASSLVRQLNTEAFF
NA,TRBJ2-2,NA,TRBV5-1,TGCGCCAGCAGCTCAACTAGTCAGGCGGAGCTGTTTTTT,CASSSTSQAELFF